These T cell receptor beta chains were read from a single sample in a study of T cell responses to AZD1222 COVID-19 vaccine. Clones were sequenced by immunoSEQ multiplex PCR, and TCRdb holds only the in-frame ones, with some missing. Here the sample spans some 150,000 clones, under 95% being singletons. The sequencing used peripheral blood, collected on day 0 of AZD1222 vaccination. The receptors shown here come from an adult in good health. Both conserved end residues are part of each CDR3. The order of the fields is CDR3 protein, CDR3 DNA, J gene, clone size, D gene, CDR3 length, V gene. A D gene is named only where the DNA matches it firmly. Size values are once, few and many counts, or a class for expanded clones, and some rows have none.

CASSGSGWDTEAFF	TGTGCCAGCAGCGGGTCGGGGTGGGACACTGAAGCTTTCTTT	TRBJ1-1	-	-	14	TRBV9
CASSRTSGSRDYEQYF	TGTGCCAGCAGCCGGACTAGCGGGAGTAGGGACTACGAGCAGTACTTC	TRBJ2-7	-	TRBD2	16	TRBV7-9
CANRQGGLVYHSYNEQFF	TGTGCCAACCGACAGGGGGGCTTGGTATACCACTCCTACAATGAGCAGTTCTTC	TRBJ2-1	-	TRBD1	18	TRBV25-1
CAWNRDRANYGYTF	TGTGCCTGGAACAGGGACAGGGCGAACTATGGCTACACCTTC	TRBJ1-2	-	TRBD1	14	TRBV30
CASSLDLGLGYEQYF	TGTGCCAGCAGCTTAGATTTGGGTCTGGGTTACGAGCAGTACTTC	TRBJ2-7	once	-	15	TRBV11-2
CASSLGGLGELFF	TGTGCCAGCAGTTTAGGGGGCCTTGGGGAGCTGTTTTTT	TRBJ2-2	-	-	13	TRBV28
CASSQGRGTGNSPLHF	TGTGCCAGCAGCCAAGGGCGGGGGACTGGTAATTCACCCCTCCACTTT	TRBJ1-6	-	-	16	TRBV3-1/TRBV3-2
CASSLGTGHSYEQYF	TGCGCCAGCAGCTTGGGGACAGGGCACTCCTACGAGCAGTACTTC	TRBJ2-7	-	TRBD1	15	TRBV5-1
CASTTELNTEAFF	TGTGCCAGTACGACGGAATTGAACACTGAAGCTTTCTTT	TRBJ1-1	few	-	13	TRBV19
CASSATSGRTFYRSYNEQFF	TGTGCCAGCAGCGCGACTAGCGGGAGGACCTTCTATAGATCCTACAATGAGCAGTTCTTC	TRBJ2-1	-	TRBD2	20	TRBV9
CASSPQSGNLGAFF	TGCGCCAGCAGCCCCCAGTCAGGAAACCTTGGGGCTTTCTTT	TRBJ1-1	once	-	14	TRBV4-1
CASSTQGGTEAFF	TGCGCCAGCAGCACACAGGGGGGGACTGAAGCTTTCTTT	TRBJ1-1	-	TRBD1	13	TRBV5-1
CASNRGTRGDTQYF	TGTGCCAGCAACCGGGGGACCCGAGGGGATACGCAGTATTTT	TRBJ2-3	few	-	14	TRBV6-6
CAIMPGGARGYTF	TGTGCCATCATGCCCGGGGGTGCGAGGGGCTACACCTTC	TRBJ1-2	-	-	13	TRBV10-3
CASSVEGYGYTF	TGTGCCAGCAGCGTAGAAGGGTATGGCTACACCTTC	TRBJ1-2	-	-	12	TRBV9
CASSKQGVGGQPQHF	TGTGCCAGCAGCAAACAGGGCGTCGGTGGGCAGCCCCAGCATTTT	TRBJ1-5	-	-	15	TRBV28
CASSPTSGRAFSEQYF	TGTGCCAGCAGCCCTACTAGCGGGAGGGCCTTTTCCGAGCAGTACTTC	TRBJ2-7	-	TRBD2	16	TRBV9
CASSRTENTEAFF	TGTGCCAGCAGCCGTACAGAGAACACTGAAGCTTTCTTT	TRBJ1-1	-	-	13	TRBV27
CASSQTPSQPQHF	TGTGCCAGCAGCCAGACCCCCAGTCAGCCCCAGCATTTT	TRBJ1-5	-	-	13	TRBV4-2
CASSLTTGFSYEQYF	TGTGCCAGCAGTCTCACGACAGGGTTCTCCTACGAGCAGTACTTC	TRBJ2-7	-	TRBD1	15	TRBV27
CASSLAGQGGYHTEAFF	TGCGCCAGCAGCTTGGCCGGGCAGGGAGGGTACCACACTGAAGCTTTCTTT	TRBJ1-1	-	-	17	TRBV5-1
CASSLGVSHNNNEQFF	TGTGCCAGCAGCTTAGGGGTCTCACACAACAACAATGAGCAGTTCTTC	TRBJ2-1	-	-	16	TRBV7-6
CASSESQGRTEAFF	TGCGCCAGCAGTGAGTCCCAGGGACGCACTGAAGCTTTCTTT	TRBJ1-1	-	-	14	TRBV10-1
CASSLLQGPGTGELFF	TGTGCCAGCAGTTTACTGCAGGGCCCCGGTACCGGGGAGCTGTTTTTT	TRBJ2-2	-	-	16	TRBV27
CASSLVFRQGSTEAFF	TGCGCCAGCAGCTTGGTTTTTCGGCAGGGTAGCACTGAAGCTTTCTTT	TRBJ1-1	-	-	16	TRBV5-1
CASSLERHEAFF	TGCGCCAGCAGCTTGGAGAGGCATGAAGCTTTCTTT	TRBJ1-1	-	-	12	TRBV5-1
CASSKTGVVTEAFF	TGTGCCAGCAGCAAGACAGGGGTGGTCACTGAAGCTTTCTTT	TRBJ1-1	-	TRBD1	14	TRBV7-9
CASSLTGTGYGMNTEAFF	TGTGCCAGCAGCTTAACGGGGACAGGGTACGGAATGAACACTGAAGCTTTCTTT	TRBJ1-1	-	TRBD1	18	TRBV7-3
CASSLTGQGIYF	TGTGCCAGCAGCTTAACCGGGCAGGGCATATATTTT	TRBJ1-3	-	-	12	TRBV7-2
CASSPSSGPNTGELFF	TGTGCCAGCAGCCCCTCGAGCGGGCCTAACACCGGGGAGCTGTTTTTT	TRBJ2-2	-	-	16	TRBV11-2
CASRMGTEAFF	TGCGCCAGCAGGATGGGCACTGAAGCTTTCTTT	TRBJ1-1	once	-	11	TRBV5-1